Presented here are 2 T cell receptor beta chains from one specimen sequenced in a study of yellow fever vaccine responses in identical twins (dated by TCRdb to between 2017 and 2018). Receptors were amplified or captured by RT-PCR. Sequencing relied on an Illumina HiSeq 2500. Using fastp at Q25 and MiXCR, TCRdb reprocessed the public reads and kept productive beta chains. Entries are consolidated by CDR3 protein sequence, retaining the most common genes and DNA. The sample yields approximately 33,000 distinct CDR3 sequences; less than 70% were counted once. Clones ranked in the top ten supply around 5% of the sample. The sequencing here drew on T cells from blood (PBMCs), unsorted or a sorted subset (not recorded which), taken before or after yellow fever vaccination (not recorded which). Receptors originate from a woman aged 18-29 years who received the yellow fever vaccine. Donor details come from another sample of the same person, matched by shared clones.

This chain uses TRBV7-6 with TRBJ2-1, with TRBD1 matching 7 bases. After removal of 4 bases from V and 7 bases from J, the junction contained 1 base not matched to a gene. From germline, CDR1 is SGHVS and CDR2 FNYEAQ. The CDR3 runs 12 residues. Written as DNA, the CDR3 is TGTGCCAGCAGCTCACAGGGGAATGAGCAGTTCTTC. Protein: CASSSQGNEQFF.

This clonotype was found a few times. This rearrangement joins TRBV4-2 to TRBJ1-5, with 9 nucleotides matching TRBD1. Germline CDR1 is LGHNA and CDR2 is YNFKEQ. The V gene end was trimmed by 4 bases and the J gene end by 4 bases; junction bases not matched to a gene: 5. This CDR3 spans 15 amino acids. CDR3 sequence: CASSRRGQGNQPQHF. The CDR3 nucleotides are TGTGCCAGCAGCCGCCGGGGACAGGGAAATCAGCCCCAGCATTTT.